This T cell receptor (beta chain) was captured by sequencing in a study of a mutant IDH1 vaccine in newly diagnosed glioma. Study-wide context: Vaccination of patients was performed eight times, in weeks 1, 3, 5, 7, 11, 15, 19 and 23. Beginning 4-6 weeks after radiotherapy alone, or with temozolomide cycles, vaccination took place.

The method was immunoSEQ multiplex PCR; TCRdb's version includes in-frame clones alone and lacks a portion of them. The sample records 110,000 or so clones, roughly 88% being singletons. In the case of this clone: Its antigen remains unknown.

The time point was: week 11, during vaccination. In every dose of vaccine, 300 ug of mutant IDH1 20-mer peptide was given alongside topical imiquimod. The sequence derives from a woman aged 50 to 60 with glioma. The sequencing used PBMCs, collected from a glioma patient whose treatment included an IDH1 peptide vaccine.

The CDR3 protein is CASTPGSESNQPQHF. CDR3 bases: TGTGCCAGCACCCCAGGTTCGGAGAGCAATCAGCCCCAGCATTTT. The V and J genes are TRBV28 and TRBJ1-5; no reliable D call. Per germline, CDR1 MDHEN and CDR2 SYDVKM. The CDR3 runs 15 residues. Between the trimmed V and J ends, which lost 7 bases and 1 base, there was a span of 14 bases.